This T cell receptor beta chain was captured by sequencing in a study of cytotoxic CD8 clonotypes in ibrutinib-treated CLL. General study results and limits: Clonality was elevated at ibrutinib response and had returned toward baseline at progression. Baseline values of clonality outstripped age-matched healthy donors and followed circulating CD8+ T-cell counts.

Germline V gene sequence: CDR1 MNHNY, CDR2 SVGAGI (reference sequence). With 0 bases removed from V and 1 base from J, the gap between germline ends came to 6 bases. The CDR3 runs to 14 residues. A remark on this clone: Its matching antigen is unknown.

The assay was immunoSEQ multiplex PCR, and TCRdb's table has in-frame clones only and misses some. The table has about 63,000 clones, 45% to 60% seen once. The TCR sequence derives from a human donor with chronic lymphocytic leukemia. The chain is built from TRBV6-6 and TRBJ1-1; D not certain. Source: PBMCs, taken after 12 months of ibrutinib treatment. Written as DNA, the CDR3 is TGTGCCAGCAGTTACTCGGACCCGAACACTGAAGCTTTCTTT. This translates into CASSYSDPNTEAFF.